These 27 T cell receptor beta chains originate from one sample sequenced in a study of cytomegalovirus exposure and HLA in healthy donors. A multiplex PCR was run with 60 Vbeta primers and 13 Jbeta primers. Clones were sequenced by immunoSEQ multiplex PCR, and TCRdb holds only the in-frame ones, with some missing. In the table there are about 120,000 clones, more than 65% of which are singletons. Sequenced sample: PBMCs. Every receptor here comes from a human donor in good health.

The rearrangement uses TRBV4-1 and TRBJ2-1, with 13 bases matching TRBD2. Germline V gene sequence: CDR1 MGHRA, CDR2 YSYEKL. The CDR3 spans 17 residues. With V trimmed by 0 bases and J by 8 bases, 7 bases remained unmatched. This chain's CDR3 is CASSQEVGLAGVDEQFF. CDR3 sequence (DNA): TGCGCCAGCAGCCAAGAGGTAGGACTAGCGGGAGTAGATGAGCAGTTCTTC.

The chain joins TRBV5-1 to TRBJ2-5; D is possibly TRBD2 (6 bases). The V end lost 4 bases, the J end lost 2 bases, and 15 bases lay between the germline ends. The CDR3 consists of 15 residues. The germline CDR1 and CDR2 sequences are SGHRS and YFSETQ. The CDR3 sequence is CASSLTGTDQETQYF. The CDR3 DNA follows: TGCGCCAGCAGCCTGACCGGGACTGATCAAGAGACCCAGTACTTC. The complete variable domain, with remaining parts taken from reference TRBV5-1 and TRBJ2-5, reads KAGVTQTPRYLIKTRGQQVTLSCSPISGHRSVSWYQQTPGQGLQFLFEYFSETQRNKGNFPGRFSGRQFSNSRSEMNVSTLELGDSALYLCASSLTGTDQETQYFGPGTRLLVL.

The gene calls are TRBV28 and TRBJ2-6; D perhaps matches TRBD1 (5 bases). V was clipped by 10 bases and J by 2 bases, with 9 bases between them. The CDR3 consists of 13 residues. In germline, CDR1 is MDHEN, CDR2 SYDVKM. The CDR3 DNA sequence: TGTGCCACCAGGGTAGCTGGGGCCAACGTCCTGACTTTC. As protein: CATRVAGANVLTF.

Written as DNA, the CDR3 is TGTGCCAGTAAGACGGAGGGAGACATTCAGTACTTC. Amino acid sequence: CASKTEGDIQYF. The chain links TRBV19 to TRBJ2-4, with TRBD2 as a possible D gene (6 bases). The CDR3 runs to 12 residues. Germline CDR1 is LNHDA and CDR2 is SQIVND (reference sequence). V gave up 7 bases and J gave up 8 bases, with 12 bases separating them.

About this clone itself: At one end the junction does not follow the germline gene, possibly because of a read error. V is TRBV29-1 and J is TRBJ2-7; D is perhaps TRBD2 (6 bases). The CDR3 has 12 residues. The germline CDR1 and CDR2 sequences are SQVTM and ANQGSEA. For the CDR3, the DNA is TGCAGCGTTTGGGACTCGGATACGTGGGAGTTCTTC. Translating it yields CSVWDSDTWEFF.

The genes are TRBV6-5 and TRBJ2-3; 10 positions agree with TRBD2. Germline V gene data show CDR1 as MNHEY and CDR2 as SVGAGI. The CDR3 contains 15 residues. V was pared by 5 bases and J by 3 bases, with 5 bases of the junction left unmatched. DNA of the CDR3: TGTGCCAGCAGTCCTAGCGGGAGTATGACAGATACGCAGTATTTT. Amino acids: CASSPSGSMTDTQYF.

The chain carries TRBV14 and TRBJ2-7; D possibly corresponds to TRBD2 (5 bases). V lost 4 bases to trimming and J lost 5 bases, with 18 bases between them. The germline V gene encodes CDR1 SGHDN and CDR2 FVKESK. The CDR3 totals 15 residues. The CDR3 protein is CASSRLYRGQHEQYF. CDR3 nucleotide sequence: TGTGCCAGCAGCCGCCTCTACCGGGGTCAACACGAGCAGTACTTC.

CDR3 loop: CASSLGLAGGTDTQYF. The CDR3 nucleotides are TGTGCCAGCAGCTTGGGACTAGCGGGAGGGACAGATACGCAGTATTTT. The gene calls are TRBV7-3 and TRBJ2-3; 16 bases map to TRBD2. Germline V gene data show CDR1 as SGHTA and CDR2 as FQGTGA. The CDR3 has 16 residues. Losses at the gene ends were 3 bases for V and 3 bases for J; bases not matched to a gene: 0.

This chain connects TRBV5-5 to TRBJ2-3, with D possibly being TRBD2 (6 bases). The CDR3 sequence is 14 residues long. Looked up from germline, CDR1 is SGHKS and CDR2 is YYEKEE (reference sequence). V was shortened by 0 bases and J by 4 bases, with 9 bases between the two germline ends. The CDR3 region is CASSLGSGADTQYF. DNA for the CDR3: TGTGCCAGCAGCTTGGGGTCGGGGGCAGATACGCAGTATTTT.

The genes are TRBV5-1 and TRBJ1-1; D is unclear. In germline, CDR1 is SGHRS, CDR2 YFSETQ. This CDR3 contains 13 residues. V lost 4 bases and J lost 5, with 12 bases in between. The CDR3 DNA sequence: TGCGCCAGCAGCCGGAGAACCCGTACTGAAGCTTTCTTT. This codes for CASSRRTRTEAFF.

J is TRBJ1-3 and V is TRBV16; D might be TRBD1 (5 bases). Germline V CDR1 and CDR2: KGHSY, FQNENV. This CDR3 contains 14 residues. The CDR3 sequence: CATQEGSSGNTIYF. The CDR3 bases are TGTGCTACTCAGGAGGGGAGCTCTGGAAACACCATATATTTT. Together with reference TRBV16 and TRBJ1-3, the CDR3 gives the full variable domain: GEEVAQTPKHLVRGEGQKAKLYCAPIKGHSYVFWYQQVLKNEFKFLISFQNENVFDETGMPKERFSAKCLPNSPCSLEIQATKLEDSAVYFCATQEGSSGNTIYFGEGSWLTVV.

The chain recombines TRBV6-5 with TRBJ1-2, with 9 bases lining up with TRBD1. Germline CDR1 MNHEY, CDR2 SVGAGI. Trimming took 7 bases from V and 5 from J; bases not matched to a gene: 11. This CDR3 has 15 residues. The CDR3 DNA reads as TGTGCCAGCACCCCTCGAGGGACAGGGCCTTATGGCTACACCTTC. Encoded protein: CASTPRGTGPYGYTF.

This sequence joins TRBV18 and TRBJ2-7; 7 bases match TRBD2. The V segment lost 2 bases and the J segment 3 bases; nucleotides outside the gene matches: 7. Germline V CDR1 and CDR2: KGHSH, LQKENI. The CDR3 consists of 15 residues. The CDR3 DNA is TGTGCCAGCTCACCAACCCCTAGCGGTAGCTACGAGCAGTACTTC. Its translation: CASSPTPSGSYEQYF.

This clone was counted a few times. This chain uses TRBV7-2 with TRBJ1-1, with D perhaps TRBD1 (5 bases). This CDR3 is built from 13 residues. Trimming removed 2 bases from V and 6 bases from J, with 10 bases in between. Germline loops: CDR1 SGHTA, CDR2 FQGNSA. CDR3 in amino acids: CASSLFGGAEAFF. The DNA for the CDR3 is TGTGCCAGCAGCTTATTTGGAGGGGCTGAAGCTTTCTTT.

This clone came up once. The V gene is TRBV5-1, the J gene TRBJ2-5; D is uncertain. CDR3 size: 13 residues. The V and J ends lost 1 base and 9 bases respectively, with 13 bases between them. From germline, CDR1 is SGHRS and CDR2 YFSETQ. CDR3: CASSLNGVEAQYF. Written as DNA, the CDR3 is TGCGCCAGCAGCTTGAACGGAGTCGAGGCCCAGTACTTC.

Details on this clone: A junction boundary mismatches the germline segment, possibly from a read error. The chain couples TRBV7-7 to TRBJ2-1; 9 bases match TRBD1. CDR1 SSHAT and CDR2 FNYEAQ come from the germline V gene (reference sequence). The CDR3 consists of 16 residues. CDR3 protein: CASSKGQGRSYNEQFF. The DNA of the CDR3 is TGTGCTAGCAGCAAAGGACAGGGGCGCTCCTACAATGAGCAGTTCTTC. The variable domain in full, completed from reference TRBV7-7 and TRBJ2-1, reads GAGVSQSPRYKVTKRGQDVTLRCDPISSHATLYWYQQALGQGPEFLTYFNYEAQPDKSGLPSDRFSAERPEGSISTLTIQRTEQRDSAMYRCASSKGQGRSYNEQFFGPGTRLTVL.

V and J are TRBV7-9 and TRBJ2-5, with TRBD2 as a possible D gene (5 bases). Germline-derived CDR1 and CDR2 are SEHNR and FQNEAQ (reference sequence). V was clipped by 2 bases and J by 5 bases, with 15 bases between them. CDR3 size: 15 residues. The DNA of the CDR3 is TGTGCCAGCAGCTTACTAAGCCCCCAGCGGGAGACCCAGTACTTC. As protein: CASSLLSPQRETQYF.

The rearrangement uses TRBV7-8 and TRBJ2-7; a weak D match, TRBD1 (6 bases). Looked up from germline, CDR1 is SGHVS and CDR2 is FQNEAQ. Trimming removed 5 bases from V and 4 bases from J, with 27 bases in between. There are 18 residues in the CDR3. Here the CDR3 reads CASSDVQYSGQFSYEQYF. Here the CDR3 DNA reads TGTGCCAGCAGCGACGTTCAATACTCCGGACAGTTTTCGTACGAGCAGTACTTC.

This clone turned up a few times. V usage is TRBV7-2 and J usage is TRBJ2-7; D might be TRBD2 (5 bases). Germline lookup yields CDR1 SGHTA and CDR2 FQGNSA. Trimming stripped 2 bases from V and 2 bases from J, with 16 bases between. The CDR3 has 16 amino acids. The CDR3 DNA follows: TGTGCCAGCAGCTTAAGGCCCCGGGAACTTACCTACGAGCAGTACTTC. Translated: CASSLRPRELTYEQYF.

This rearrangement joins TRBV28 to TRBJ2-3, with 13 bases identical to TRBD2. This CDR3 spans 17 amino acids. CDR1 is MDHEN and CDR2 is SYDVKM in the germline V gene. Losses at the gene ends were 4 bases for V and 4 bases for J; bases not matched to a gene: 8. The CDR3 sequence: CASSWGTSGNRADTQYF. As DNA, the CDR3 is TGTGCCAGCAGTTGGGGGACTAGCGGGAATAGAGCAGATACGCAGTATTTT.

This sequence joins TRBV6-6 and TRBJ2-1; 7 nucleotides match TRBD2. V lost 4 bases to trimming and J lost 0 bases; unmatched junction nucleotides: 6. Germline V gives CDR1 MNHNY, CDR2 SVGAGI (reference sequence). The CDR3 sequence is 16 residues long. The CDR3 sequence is CASSSGAGISYNEQFF. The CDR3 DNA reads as TGTGCCAGCAGTTCGGGAGCGGGAATCTCCTACAATGAGCAGTTCTTC.

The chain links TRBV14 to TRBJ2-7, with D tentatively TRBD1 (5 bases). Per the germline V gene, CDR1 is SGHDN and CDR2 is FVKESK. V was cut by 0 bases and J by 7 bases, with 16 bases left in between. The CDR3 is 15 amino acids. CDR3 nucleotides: TGTGCCAGCAGCCAAGATCAGGTTTGGGGCCGTGAGCAGTACTTC. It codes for CASSQDQVWGREQYF.

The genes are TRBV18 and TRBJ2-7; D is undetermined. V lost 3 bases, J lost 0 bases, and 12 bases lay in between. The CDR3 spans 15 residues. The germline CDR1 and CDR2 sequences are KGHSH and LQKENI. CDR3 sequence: CASSPGGTLSYEQYF. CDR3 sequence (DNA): TGTGCCAGCTCACCTGGTGGCACCCTCTCCTACGAGCAGTACTTC. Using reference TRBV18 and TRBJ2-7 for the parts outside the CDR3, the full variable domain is NAGVMQNPRHLVRRRGQEARLRCSPMKGHSHVYWYRQLPEEGLKFMVYLQKENIIDESGMPKERFSAEFPKEGPSILRIQQVVRGDSAAYFCASSPGGTLSYEQYFGPGTRLTVT.

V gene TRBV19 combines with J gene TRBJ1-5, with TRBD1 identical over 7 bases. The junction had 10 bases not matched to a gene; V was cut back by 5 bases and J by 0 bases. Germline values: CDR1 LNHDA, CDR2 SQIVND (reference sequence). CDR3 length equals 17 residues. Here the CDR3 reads CASSLDRATYSNQPQHF. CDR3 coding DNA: TGTGCCAGTAGTCTCGACAGGGCCACTTATAGCAATCAGCCCCAGCATTTT.

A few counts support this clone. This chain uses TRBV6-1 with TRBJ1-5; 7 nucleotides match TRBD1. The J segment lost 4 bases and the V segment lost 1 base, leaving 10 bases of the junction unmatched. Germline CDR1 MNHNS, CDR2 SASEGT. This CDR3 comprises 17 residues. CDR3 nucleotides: TGTGCCAGCAGTGAAGTTGACAGGGCGAGCTGGAATCAGCCCCAGCATTTT. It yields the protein CASSEVDRASWNQPQHF.

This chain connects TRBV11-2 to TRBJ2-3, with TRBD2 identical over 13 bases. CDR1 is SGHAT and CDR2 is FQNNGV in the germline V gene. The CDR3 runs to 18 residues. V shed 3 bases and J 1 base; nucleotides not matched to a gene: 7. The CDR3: CASSFQLAGGRGTDTQYF. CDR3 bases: TGTGCCAGCAGCTTTCAACTAGCGGGAGGGCGTGGCACAGATACGCAGTATTTT.

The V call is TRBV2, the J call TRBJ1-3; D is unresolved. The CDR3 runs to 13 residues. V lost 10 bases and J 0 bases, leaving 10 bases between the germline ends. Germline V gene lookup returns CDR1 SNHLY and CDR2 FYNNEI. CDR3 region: CATIRNSGNTIYF. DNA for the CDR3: TGTGCCACCATCAGGAACTCTGGAAACACCATATATTTT.